A selection of T cell receptor beta chains follows, all from one sample in a study of a mutant IDH1 vaccine in newly diagnosed glioma. These TCRs are of unknown antigen specificity. Using immunoSEQ multiplex PCR, the repertoire was profiled, and TCRdb retains in-frame clones only, with some absent. The sample consists of tens of thousands of clones, roughly nine tenths of them appearing once. The sequences come from PBMCs, collected from a glioma patient whose treatment included an IDH1 peptide vaccine. These receptors originate from a woman aged 50 to 60 with glioma. Both conserved end residues are part of each CDR3. A D gene is named only where the DNA matches it firmly. The size entry is marked missing in some rows and otherwise reads once, few, many or a size class.

d_call	v_call	j_call	clone_size	cdr3_nt	cdr3_aa
.	TRBV2	TRBJ1-2	.	TGTGCCAGCAGTGACAGGTTCTATGGCTACACCTTC	CASSDRFYGYTF
.	TRBV28	TRBJ1-5	.	TGTGCCAGCAGGGTGGGGCAGGCAGTTTGGAGTCAGCCCCAGCATTTT	CASRVGQAVWSQPQHF
.	TRBV6-5	TRBJ1-5	.	TGTGCCAGCAACACAGGCTATAATCAGCCCCAGCATTTT	CASNTGYNQPQHF
TRBD1	TRBV5-5	TRBJ2-1	.	TGTGCCAGCAGCCCTGACAGGGGGCGGGATGAGCAGTTCTTC	CASSPDRGRDEQFF
TRBD1	TRBV6-5	TRBJ2-1	.	TGTGCCAGCAGTTATGAGACAGGGGGCAATGAGCAGTTCTTC	CASSYETGGNEQFF
.	TRBV19	TRBJ2-1	.	TGTGCCAGTAGTACCTCTCGGCGGGACAGTAGCTCCTACAATGAGCAGTTCTTC	CASSTSRRDSSSYNEQFF
.	TRBV19	TRBJ2-1	.	TGTGCCAGTAGTCCCCGTGGACCCCCCTACAATGAGCAGTTCTTC	CASSPRGPPYNEQFF
TRBD1	TRBV14	TRBJ1-6	.	TGTGCCAGCAGCCTGCCGGGACAGGGGGTAATAACCCTCCACTTT	CASSLPGQGVITLHF
.	TRBV18	TRBJ2-2	.	TGTGCCAGCTCACCACCGATCCAGACCGGGGAGCTGTTTTTT	CASSPPIQTGELFF
TRBD2	TRBV25-1	TRBJ2-1	few	TGTGCCAGCACAAACGGGCTAGCGGGAGTAGGTGAGCAGTTCTTC	CASTNGLAGVGEQFF
TRBD1	TRBV4-1	TRBJ2-3	.	TGCGCCAGCAGCCCCATCTCGGGACAGATCACAGATACGCAGTATTTT	CASSPISGQITDTQYF
.	TRBV9	TRBJ2-1	.	TGTGCCAGCAGCGTAGAAGCGGCTGCCTACAATGAGCAGTTCTTC	CASSVEAAAYNEQFF
.	TRBV5-1	TRBJ2-3	.	TGCGCCAGCAGCTCCGCCCAAGCGAGGGGCACAGATACGCAGTATTTT	CASSSAQARGTDTQYF
.	TRBV7-3	TRBJ1-4	once	TGTGCCAGCAGCCGAGAAAAACTGTTTTTT	CASSREKLFF
.	TRBV28	TRBJ1-5	.	TGTGCCAGCAGTTGGGCCCCTAATCAGCCCCAGCATTTT	CASSWAPNQPQHF
.	TRBV5-3	TRBJ1-2	.	TGTGCCAGAAGCCTCGGGCCTAAACAGATCTATGGCTACACCTTC	CARSLGPKQIYGYTF
.	TRBV30	TRBJ1-6	.	TGTGCCTGGAGTGTACAGGAGACCTATAATTCACCCCTCCACTTT	CAWSVQETYNSPLHF
.	TRBV11-2	TRBJ1-1	once	TGTGCCAGCAGCTACCCAGGATTTGGGAACACTGAAGCTTTCTTT	CASSYPGFGNTEAFF
.	TRBV6-5	TRBJ2-3	.	TGTGCCAGCAGTTTGGTACAAAGGGGAGATACGCAGTATTTT	CASSLVQRGDTQYF
.	TRBV2	TRBJ2-5	.	TGTGCCAGCAGTGGTCTAGGCCTCGAGACCCAGTACTTC	CASSGLGLETQYF
TRBD1	TRBV25-1	TRBJ2-7	.	TGTGCCAGCAAAACAGGGGGCTCCTACGAGCAGTACTTC	CASKTGGSYEQYF
TRBD2	TRBV7-8	TRBJ2-1	.	TGTGCCAGCAACCCCTGGCGCGCGGGGGGCAATGAGCAGTTCTTC	CASNPWRAGGNEQFF
.	TRBV15	TRBJ1-2	.	TGTGCCACCAGCAGAGATCGCGGATTCTATGGCTACACCTTC	CATSRDRGFYGYTF
TRBD1	TRBV11-2	TRBJ2-5	.	TGTGCCAGCAGCAACACAGGGGGCCAAGAGACCCAGTACTTC	CASSNTGGQETQYF
TRBD2	TRBV4-1	TRBJ2-7	.	TGCGCCAGCAGCTTGGGACTAGCTGAGACCTACGAGCAGTACTTC	CASSLGLAETYEQYF
.	TRBV5-1	TRBJ2-7	.	TGCGCCAGCAGGGTTCTTCCGGGGCTGTACGAGCAGTACTTC	CASRVLPGLYEQYF
TRBD1	TRBV28	TRBJ1-3	.	TGTGCCAGCATACAGGGGGACCACTCTGGAAACACCATATATTTT	CASIQGDHSGNTIYF